The clone carrying this TCR beta chain has ten or more counts. Original analysis: With a range of 23,224 to 690,600, the median per sample was about 87,000 TCRs. One entry per CDR3 protein results from TCRdb running MiXCR on the RACE reads. The V and J calls were determined by TCRdb, not by the authors. The table records tens of thousands of distinct CDR3 sequences, 10% of them present only once. Trimming cost V 0 bases and J 4 bases, with 12 bases left between them. The germline V gene has CDR1 MNHEY and CDR2 SVGEGT. CDR3 length equals 15 residues. This specimen belongs to a study of human T cells and chemical hapten exposure. Stated time point: pre-sensitization, week 0. Specified treatment: therapeutic diphenylcyclopropenone sensitization with weekly scalp DPC. Total RNA came from unfractionated whole blood.

This sequence joins TRBV6-2 or TRBV6-3 and TRBJ1-1; TRBD1 might be the D (6 bases). The sequence was obtained from a man in his fifties or sixties with alopecia areata. Some clones in this sample may be carry-over from other donors' samples. This material consisted of whole blood, taken in connection with sensitization to the hapten diphenylcyclopropenone (DPC). The CDR3 nucleotides read TGTGCCAGCAGTTACTCCAAGGAGGGGGTCACTGAAGCTTTCTTT. This codes for CASSYSKEGVTEAFF.